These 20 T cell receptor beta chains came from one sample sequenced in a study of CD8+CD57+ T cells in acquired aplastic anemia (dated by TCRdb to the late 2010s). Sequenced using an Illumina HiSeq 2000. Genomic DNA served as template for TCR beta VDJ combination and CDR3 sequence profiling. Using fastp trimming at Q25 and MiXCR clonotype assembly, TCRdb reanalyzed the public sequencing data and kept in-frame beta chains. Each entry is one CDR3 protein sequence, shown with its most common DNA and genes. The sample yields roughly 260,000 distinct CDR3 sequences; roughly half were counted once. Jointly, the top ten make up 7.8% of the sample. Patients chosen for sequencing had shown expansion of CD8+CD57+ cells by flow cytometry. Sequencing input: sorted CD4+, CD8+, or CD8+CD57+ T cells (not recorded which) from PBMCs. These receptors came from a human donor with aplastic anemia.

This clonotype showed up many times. The CDR3 DNA reads TGTGCCAGCAGCTTAAGGGACAGCCCTAACTATGGCTACACCTTC. Translating gives CASSLRDSPNYGYTF. This chain connects TRBV7-9 to TRBJ1-2; TRBD1 aligns across 7 bases. Looked up from germline, CDR1 is SEHNR and CDR2 is FQNEAQ (reference sequence). This CDR3 contains 15 residues. Trimming took 2 bases from V and 0 from J; bases not matched to a gene: 3.

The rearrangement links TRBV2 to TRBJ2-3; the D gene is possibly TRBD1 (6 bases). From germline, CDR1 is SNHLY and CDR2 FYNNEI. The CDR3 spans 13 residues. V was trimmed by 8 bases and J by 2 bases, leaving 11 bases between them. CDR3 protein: CASLGQNTDTQYF. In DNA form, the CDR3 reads TGTGCCAGCCTAGGACAGAACACAGATACGCAGTATTTT. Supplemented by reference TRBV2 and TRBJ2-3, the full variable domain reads EPEVTQTPSHQVTQMGQEVILRCVPISNHLYFYWYRQILGQKVEFLVSFYNNEISEKSEIFDDQFSVERPDGSNFTLKIRSTKLEDSAMYFCASLGQNTDTQYFGPGTRLTVL.

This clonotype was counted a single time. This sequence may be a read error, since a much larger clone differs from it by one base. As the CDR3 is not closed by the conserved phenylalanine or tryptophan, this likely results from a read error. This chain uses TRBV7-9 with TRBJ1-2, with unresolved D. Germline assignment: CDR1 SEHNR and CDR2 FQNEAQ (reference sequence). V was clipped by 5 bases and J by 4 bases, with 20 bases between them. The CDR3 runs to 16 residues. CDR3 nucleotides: TGTGCCAGCAGCAATAATATATCACAGAGGCCCTATGGCTACACCTTA. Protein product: CASSNNISQRPYGYTL.

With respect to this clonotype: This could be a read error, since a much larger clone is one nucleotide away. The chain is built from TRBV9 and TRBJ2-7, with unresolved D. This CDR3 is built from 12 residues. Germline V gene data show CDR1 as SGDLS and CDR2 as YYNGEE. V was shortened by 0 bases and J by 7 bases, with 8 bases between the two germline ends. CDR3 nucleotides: TGTGCCAGCAGCGTAGGCCGGAAAGAGCAGTACTTC. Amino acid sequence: CASSVGRKEQYF.

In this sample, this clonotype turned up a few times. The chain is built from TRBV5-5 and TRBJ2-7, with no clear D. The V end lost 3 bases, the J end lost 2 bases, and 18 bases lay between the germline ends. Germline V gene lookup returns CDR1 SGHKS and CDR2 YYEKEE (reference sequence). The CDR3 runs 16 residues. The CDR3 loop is CASSSGTGIRAYEQYF. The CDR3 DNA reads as TGTGCCAGCAGCTCCGGTACGGGCATAAGAGCCTACGAGCAGTACTTC.

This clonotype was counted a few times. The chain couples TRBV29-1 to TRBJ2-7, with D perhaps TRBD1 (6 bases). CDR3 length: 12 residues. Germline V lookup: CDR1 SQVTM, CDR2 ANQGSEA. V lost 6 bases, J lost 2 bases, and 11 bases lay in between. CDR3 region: CSVRQVTYEQYF. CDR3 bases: TGCAGCGTCAGACAGGTTACCTACGAGCAGTACTTC.

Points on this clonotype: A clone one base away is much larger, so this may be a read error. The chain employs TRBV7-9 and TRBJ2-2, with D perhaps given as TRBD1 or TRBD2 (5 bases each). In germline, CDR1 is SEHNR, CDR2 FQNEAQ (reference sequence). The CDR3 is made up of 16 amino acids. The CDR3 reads CASSQVDLTDTGELLF. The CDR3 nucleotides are TGTGCCAGCAGCCAAGTCGATCTGACGGACACCGGGGAGCTGCTTTTT.

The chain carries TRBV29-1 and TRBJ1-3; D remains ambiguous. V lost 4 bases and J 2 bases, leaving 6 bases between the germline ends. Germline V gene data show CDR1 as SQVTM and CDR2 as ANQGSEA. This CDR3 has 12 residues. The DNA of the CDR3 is TGCAGCGTTGGACACGCTGGAAACACCATATATTTT. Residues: CSVGHAGNTIYF.

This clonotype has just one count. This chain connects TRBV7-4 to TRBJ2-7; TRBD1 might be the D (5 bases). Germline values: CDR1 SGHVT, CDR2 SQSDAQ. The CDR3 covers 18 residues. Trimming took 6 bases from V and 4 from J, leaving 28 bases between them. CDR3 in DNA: TGTGCCAGCAGTTTCCGAGTGGACACAGGTCACTGGGTTTACGAGCAGTACTTC. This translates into CASSFRVDTGHWVYEQYF.

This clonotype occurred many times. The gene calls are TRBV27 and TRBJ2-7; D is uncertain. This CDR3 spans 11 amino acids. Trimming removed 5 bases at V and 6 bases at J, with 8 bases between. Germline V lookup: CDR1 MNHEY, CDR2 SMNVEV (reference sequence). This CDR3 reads CASSAGSEQYF. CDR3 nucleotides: TGTGCCAGCAGTGCAGGTTCCGAGCAGTACTTC.

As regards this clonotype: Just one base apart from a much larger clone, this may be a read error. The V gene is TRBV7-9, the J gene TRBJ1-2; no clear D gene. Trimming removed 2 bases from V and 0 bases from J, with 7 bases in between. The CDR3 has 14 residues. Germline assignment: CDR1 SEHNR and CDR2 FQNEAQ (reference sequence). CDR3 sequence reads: CASSLLSTNYGYTF. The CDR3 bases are TGTGCCAGCAGCTTACTGAGCACTAACTATGGCTACACCTTC.

CDR3 sequence (DNA): TGTGCCAGCAGTCCTCGGACAGGGGTCCGGGAGCAGTACTTC. It specifies CASSPRTGVREQYF. V and J are TRBV7-3 and TRBJ2-7; 9 bases agree with TRBD1. With 6 bases clipped from V and 7 bases from J, the junction kept 10 bases outside the gene matches. The CDR3 totals 14 residues. The germline CDR1 and CDR2 sequences are SGHTA and FQGTGA.

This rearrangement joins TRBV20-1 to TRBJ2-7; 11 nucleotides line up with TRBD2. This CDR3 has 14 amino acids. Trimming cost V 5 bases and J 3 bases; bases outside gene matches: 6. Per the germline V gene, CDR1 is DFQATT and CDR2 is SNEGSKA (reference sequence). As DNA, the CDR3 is TGCAGTGCTGTTCTAGCGGGGGGACTCTACGAGCAGTACTTC. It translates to CSAVLAGGLYEQYF.

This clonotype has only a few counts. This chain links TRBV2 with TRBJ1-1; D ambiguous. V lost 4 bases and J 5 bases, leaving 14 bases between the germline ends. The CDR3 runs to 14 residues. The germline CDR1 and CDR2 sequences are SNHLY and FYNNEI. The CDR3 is CASSGTAVGTEAFF. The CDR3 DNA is TGTGCCAGCAGTGGGACGGCGGTGGGGACTGAAGCTTTCTTT.

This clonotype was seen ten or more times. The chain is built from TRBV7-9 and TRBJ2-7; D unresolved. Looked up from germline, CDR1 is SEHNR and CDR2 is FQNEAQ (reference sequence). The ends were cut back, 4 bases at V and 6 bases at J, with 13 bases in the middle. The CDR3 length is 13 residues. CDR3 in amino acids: CASSSDPLGEQYF. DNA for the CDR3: TGTGCCAGCAGCTCAGACCCCCTGGGCGAGCAGTACTTC.

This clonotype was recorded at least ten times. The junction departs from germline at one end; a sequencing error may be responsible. The CDR3 protein is CASSQDPGPNPLF. Written as DNA, the CDR3 is TGCGCCAGCAGCCAAGATCCTGGACCCAACCCTCTCTTT. The rearrangement joins TRBV4-3 to TRBJ1-1; no clear D gene. Germline CDR1 LGHNA, CDR2 YSLEER. This CDR3 contains 13 residues.

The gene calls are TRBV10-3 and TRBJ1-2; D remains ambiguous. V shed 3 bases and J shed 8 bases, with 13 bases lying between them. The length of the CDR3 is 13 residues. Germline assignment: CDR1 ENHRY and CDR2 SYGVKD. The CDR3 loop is CAISDPGRGGYTF. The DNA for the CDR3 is TGTGCCATCAGTGACCCAGGACGAGGAGGCTACACCTTC.

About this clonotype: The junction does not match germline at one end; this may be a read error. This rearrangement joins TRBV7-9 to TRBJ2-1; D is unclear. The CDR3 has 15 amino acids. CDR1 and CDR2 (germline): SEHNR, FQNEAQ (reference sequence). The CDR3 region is CASSLTSSSYNERFF. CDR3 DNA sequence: TGTGCCAGCAGCTTGACTTCGAGCTCCTACAATGAGCGGTTCTTC.

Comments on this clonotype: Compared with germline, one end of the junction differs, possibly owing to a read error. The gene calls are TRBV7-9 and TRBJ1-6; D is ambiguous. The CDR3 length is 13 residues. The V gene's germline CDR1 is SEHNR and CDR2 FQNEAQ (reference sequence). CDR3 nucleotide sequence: TGTGCCAGCAGCGCCACGGGGTATTCACCCCTCCATTTT. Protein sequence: CASSATGYSPLHF.

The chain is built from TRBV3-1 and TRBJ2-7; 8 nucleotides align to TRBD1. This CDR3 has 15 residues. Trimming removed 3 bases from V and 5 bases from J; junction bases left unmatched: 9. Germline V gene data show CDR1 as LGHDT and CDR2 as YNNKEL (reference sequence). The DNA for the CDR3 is TGTGCCAGCAGCCACCCACAACAGGGGGTCGACGAGCAGTACTTC. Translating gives CASSHPQQGVDEQYF.